Shown below are 13 T cell receptor beta chains from a single sample sequenced in a study of blood T cell repertoires in COVID-19. The assay was immunoSEQ multiplex PCR, and TCRdb's table has in-frame clones only and misses some. The sample contains 140,000 to 150,000 clones, 85% to 90% of which appear only once. The sample was peripheral blood. The receptor source for this set is a man in his fifties who had recovered from COVID-19.

The chain uses TRBV30 and TRBJ1-1, with D possibly being TRBD1 (6 bases). Germline V gene data show CDR1 as GTSNPN and CDR2 as SVGIG (reference sequence). Trimming cost V 0 bases and J 6 bases, with 14 bases left between them. The CDR3 consists of 14 residues. The chain's CDR3 is CAWSVNRVRAEAFF. DNA of the CDR3: TGTGCCTGGAGTGTGAACAGGGTAAGGGCTGAAGCTTTCTTT.

This chain joins TRBV18 and TRBJ1-5, with D possibly matching TRBD1 (5 bases). Germline CDR1 is KGHSH and CDR2 is LQKENI. Trimming shortened V by 6 bases and J by 6 bases, and 18 bases separated the two germline ends. The length of the CDR3 is 15 residues. CDR3 DNA sequence: TGTGCCAGCTCTACAACGGGGGGGTATGGTCAGCCCCAGCATTTT. Amino acid sequence: CASSTTGGYGQPQHF. Full variable domain (missing parts from reference TRBV18 and TRBJ1-5): NAGVMQNPRHLVRRRGQEARLRCSPMKGHSHVYWYRQLPEEGLKFMVYLQKENIIDESGMPKERFSAEFPKEGPSILRIQQVVRGDSAAYFCASSTTGGYGQPQHFGDGTRLSIL.

The V gene is TRBV5-6, the J gene TRBJ2-7, with D possibly being TRBD2 (6 bases). There are 15 residues in the CDR3. The germline V gene has CDR1 SGHDT and CDR2 YYEEEE. V dropped 4 bases and J dropped 0 bases, with 14 bases sitting between them. The CDR3 here is CASSIGGRSSYEQYF. CDR3 nucleotides: TGTGCCAGCAGCATCGGAGGGCGAAGCTCCTACGAGCAGTACTTC.

V gene TRBV5-1 combines with J gene TRBJ2-3; the match to TRBD2 covers 11 bases. CDR3 length: 16 amino acids. Germline V lookup: CDR1 SGHRS, CDR2 YFSETQ. V gave up 0 bases and J gave up 4 bases; unmatched junction bases: 4. The CDR3, as DNA: TGCGCCAGCAGCTTGGGGTTGACTAGCGGGGCAGATACGCAGTATTTT. This codes for CASSLGLTSGADTQYF.

This clone is categorized as medium-sized (0.01 to 0.1%). The sample carries other DNA sequences with the same CDR3. The rearrangement joins TRBV9 to TRBJ2-7; TRBD2 agrees at 7 bases. V was clipped by 4 bases and J by 0 bases; unmatched bases: 4. The CDR3 is 14 amino acids. The V gene's germline CDR1 is SGDLS and CDR2 YYNGEE. The CDR3 sequence: CASSPSGVSYEQYF. The CDR3 DNA sequence: TGTGCCAGCAGCCCAAGCGGGGTCTCCTACGAGCAGTACTTC.

This clone has only one observation. V gene TRBV6-2 or TRBV6-3 combines with J gene TRBJ1-1; 8 bases are shared with TRBD1. Germline trimming cut 2 bases from V and 0 bases from J; bases unmatched to any gene: 5. Germline CDR1 reads MNHEY; CDR2 reads SVGEGT. The CDR3 has 16 residues. The CDR3 nucleotides read TGTGCCAGCAGTTACGAGACAGGGGCCGTGAACACTGAAGCTTTCTTT. It codes for CASSYETGAVNTEAFF.

The CDR3 coding sequence is TGTGCCAGCAGCTCAACTAGCGGCAATTCTTATACGCAGTATTTT. It specifies CASSSTSGNSYTQYF. The rearrangement uses TRBV6-5 and TRBJ2-3; TRBD2 aligns across 8 bases. The germline V gene has CDR1 MNHEY and CDR2 SVGAGI. J was trimmed by 7 bases and V by 6 bases; bases with no gene match: 12. The CDR3 runs 15 residues.

Here the CDR3 reads CASSLRVGDTEAFF. CDR3 in DNA: TGTGCCAGCAGCCTCAGGGTTGGGGACACTGAAGCTTTCTTT. The genes are TRBV7-2 and TRBJ1-1; maybe TRBD1 (5 bases). Germline assignment: CDR1 SGHTA and CDR2 FQGNSA. This CDR3 comprises 14 residues. V was trimmed by 5 bases and J by 3 bases, leaving 13 bases between them.

This chain's CDR3 is CASSLVGTGTAPNYGYTF. The CDR3 bases are TGTGCCAGCAGCTTAGTGGGGACAGGTACCGCGCCTAACTATGGCTACACCTTC. The gene calls are TRBV7-2 and TRBJ1-2; 8 bases align to TRBD1. Per the germline V gene, CDR1 is SGHTA and CDR2 is FQGNSA. This CDR3 is 18 amino acids long. The trim removed 1 base at V and 0 bases at J, leaving 10 bases unmatched.

This chain connects TRBV4-1 to TRBJ2-3, with 7 bases matching TRBD1. V lost 0 bases to trimming and J lost 6 bases; unmatched junction nucleotides: 12. CDR3 size: 17 residues. Germline V gene data show CDR1 as MGHRA and CDR2 as YSYEKL. The CDR3 sequence: CASSQEEYRGVLDTQYF. The CDR3 bases are TGCGCCAGCAGCCAAGAAGAGTACAGGGGCGTGTTGGATACGCAGTATTTT.

The V call is TRBV4-3, the J call TRBJ1-3; maybe TRBD1 (5 bases). CDR3 length: 16 amino acids. Looked up from germline, CDR1 is LGHNA and CDR2 is YSLEER. Between the trimmed V and J ends, which lost 1 base and 3 bases, there was a span of 13 bases. In DNA, the CDR3 is TGCGCCAGCAGCCAAGGCGCCAGGGAGGTTGGAAACACCATATATTTT. Amino acid sequence: CASSQGAREVGNTIYF.

The rearrangement uses TRBV5-6 and TRBJ2-7; 12 bases agree with TRBD1. Germline loops: CDR1 SGHDT, CDR2 YYEEEE. Germline trimming cut 4 bases from V and 5 bases from J; bases unmatched to any gene: 4. The CDR3 is 14 residues long. The CDR3 DNA follows: TGTGCCAGCAGCCAAGGGACAGGGGGCAACGAGCAGTACTTC. Translated, it gives CASSQGTGGNEQYF. The whole variable domain, remainder taken from reference TRBV5-6 and TRBJ2-7, is DAGVTQSPTHLIKTRGQQVTLRCSPKSGHDTVSWYQQALGQGPQFIFQYYEEEERQRGNFPDRFSGHQFPNYSSELNVNALLLGDSALYLCASSQGTGGNEQYFGPGTRLTVT.

V and J are TRBV15 and TRBJ1-3, with 9 nucleotides matching TRBD1. CDR1 and CDR2 (germline): LNHNV, YYDKDF (reference sequence). This CDR3 contains 15 residues. The trim removed 4 bases at V and 2 bases at J, leaving 3 bases unmatched. The CDR3: CATSKDRGAGNTIYF. In nucleotides, the CDR3 is TGTGCCACCAGCAAGGACAGGGGAGCTGGAAACACCATATATTTT. Supplemented by reference TRBV15 and TRBJ1-3, the full variable domain reads DAMVIQNPRYQVTQFGKPVTLSCSQTLNHNVMYWYQQKSSQAPKLLFHYYDKDFNNEADTPDNFQSRRPNTSFCFLDIRSPGLGDTAMYLCATSKDRGAGNTIYFGEGSWLTVV.